This entry features one T cell receptor (beta chain) sequence. Within the sample, other DNA sequences also encode this same CDR3. These data originate in a study of shared clonotypes between healthy human individuals. Germline V lookup: CDR1 SGHDT, CDR2 YYEEEE. The CDR3 runs 13 residues. Trimming pared 4 bases from V and 1 base from J, leaving 9 bases between. Only in-frame clones appear in the TCRdb table, and some are missing; sequencing was by immunoSEQ multiplex PCR. The sample lists 1.5 million to 2.5 million clones, approximately 94% occurring once. Naive CD8 cells lacked CD45RO and underwent positive selection for CCR7, leaving out terminally differentiated effector memory CD45RA+ cells. Those who donated were healthy HIV-negative adults, with no recent acute infections or vaccinations reported.

The gene calls are TRBV5-6 and TRBJ2-7; maybe TRBD2 (6 bases). Material for sequencing was naive CD8+ T cells sorted from blood. This receptor was identified in a young man in good health. The CDR3 region is CASSPGLSYEQYF. The CDR3 DNA is TGTGCCAGCAGCCCGGGACTTTCCTACGAGCAGTACTTC.